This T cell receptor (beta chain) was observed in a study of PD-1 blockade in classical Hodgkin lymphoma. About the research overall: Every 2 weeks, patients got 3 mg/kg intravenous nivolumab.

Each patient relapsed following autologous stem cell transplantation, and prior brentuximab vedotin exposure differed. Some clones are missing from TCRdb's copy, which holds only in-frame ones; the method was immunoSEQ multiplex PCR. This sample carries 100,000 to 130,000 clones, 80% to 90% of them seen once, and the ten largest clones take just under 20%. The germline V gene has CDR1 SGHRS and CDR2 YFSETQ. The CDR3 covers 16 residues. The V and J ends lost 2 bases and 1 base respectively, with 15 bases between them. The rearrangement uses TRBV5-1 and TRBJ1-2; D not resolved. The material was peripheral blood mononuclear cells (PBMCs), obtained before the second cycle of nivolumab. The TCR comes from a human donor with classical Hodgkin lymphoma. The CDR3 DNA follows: TGCGCCAGCAGCTTCTGGCCGAAAAGGGTTAACTATGGCTACACCTTC. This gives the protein CASSFWPKRVNYGYTF.